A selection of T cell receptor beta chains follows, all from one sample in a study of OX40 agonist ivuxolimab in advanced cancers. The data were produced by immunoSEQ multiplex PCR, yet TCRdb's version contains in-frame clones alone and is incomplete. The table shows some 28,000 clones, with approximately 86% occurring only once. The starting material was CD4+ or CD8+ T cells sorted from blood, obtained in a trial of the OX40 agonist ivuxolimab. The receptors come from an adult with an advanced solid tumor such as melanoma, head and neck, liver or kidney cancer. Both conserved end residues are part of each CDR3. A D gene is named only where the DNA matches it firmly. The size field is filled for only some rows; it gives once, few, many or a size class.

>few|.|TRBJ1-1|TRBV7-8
CASSQGRNTEAFF
TGTGCCAGCAGCCAGGGCAGGAACACTGAAGCTTTCTTT
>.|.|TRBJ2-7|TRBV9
CASSSWTANGYEQYF
TGTGCCAGCAGCTCCTGGACGGCCAATGGCTACGAGCAGTACTTC
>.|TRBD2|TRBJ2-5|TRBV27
CASSTLAGGETQYF
TGTGCCAGCAGTACTCTAGCGGGGGGCGAGACCCAGTACTTC
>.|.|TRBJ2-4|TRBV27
CASVSGRQALIF
TGTGCCAGCGTGTCGGGACGACAGGCCCTTATCTTC
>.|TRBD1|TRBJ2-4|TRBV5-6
CASSSPDRGPPKNIQYF
TGTGCCAGCAGCTCCCCGGACAGGGGGCCCCCCAAAAACATTCAGTACTTC
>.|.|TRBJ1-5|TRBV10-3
CAIGTRDSSNQPQHF
TGTGCCATCGGGACCAGAGACAGTTCGAATCAGCCCCAGCATTTT
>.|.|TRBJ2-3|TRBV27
CASSLVGDTQYF
TGTGCCAGCAGTTTAGTGGGAGATACGCAGTATTTT
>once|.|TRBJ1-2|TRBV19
CASSITFGGFSGYTF
TGTGCCAGTAGTATAACCTTCGGAGGGTTCTCTGGCTACACCTTC
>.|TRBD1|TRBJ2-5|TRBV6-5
CASSYLGQQETQYF
TGTGCCAGCAGTTACCTGGGACAGCAAGAGACCCAGTACTTC
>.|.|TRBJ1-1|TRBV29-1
CSVERRGPEAFF
TGCAGCGTTGAGCGTAGGGGTCCTGAAGCTTTCTTT
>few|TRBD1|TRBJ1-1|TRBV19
CASTLTGGGEAFF
TGTGCCAGTACCCTCACAGGGGGCGGTGAAGCTTTCTTT
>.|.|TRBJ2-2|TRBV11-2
CASSLARGVGTGELFF
TGTGCCAGCAGCTTAGCAAGGGGAGTAGGCACCGGGGAGCTGTTTTTT
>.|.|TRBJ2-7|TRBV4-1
CASSQDPVYEQYF
TGCGCCAGCAGCCAAGACCCTGTCTACGAGCAGTACTTC
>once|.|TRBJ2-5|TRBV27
CASGGYKETQYF
TGTGCCAGCGGGGGGTATAAAGAGACCCAGTACTTC
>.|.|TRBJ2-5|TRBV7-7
CASSLVPGKERETQYF
TGTGCCAGCAGCTTAGTTCCAGGGAAGGAGAGAGAGACCCAGTACTTC
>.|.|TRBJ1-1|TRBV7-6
CASSLFDTEAFF
TGTGCCAGCAGCTTGTTCGACACTGAAGCTTTCTTT
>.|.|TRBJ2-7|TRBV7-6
CASSLEGPDVYEQYF
TGTGCCAGCAGCTTAGAAGGGCCCGATGTCTACGAGCAGTACTTC
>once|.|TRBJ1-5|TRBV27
CASSSHRVDQPQHF
TGTGCCAGCAGTTCCCACAGGGTCGATCAGCCCCAGCATTTT
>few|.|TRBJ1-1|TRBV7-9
CASSLFDIPDTEAFF
TGTGCCAGCAGCCTCTTCGACATACCTGACACTGAAGCTTTCTTT
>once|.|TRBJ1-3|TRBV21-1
CASSSSGAGNTIYF
TGTGCCAGCAGCAGTTCAGGGGCAGGAAACACCATATATTTT
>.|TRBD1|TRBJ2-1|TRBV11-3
CASSLDGDRAVDEQFF
TGTGCCAGCAGCTTAGACGGGGACAGGGCGGTCGATGAGCAGTTCTTC
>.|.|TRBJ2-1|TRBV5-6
CASTPGVSYNEQFF
TGTGCCAGCACCCCTGGGGTCTCCTACAATGAGCAGTTCTTC
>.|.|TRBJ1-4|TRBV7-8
CASSLGPIATNEKLFF
TGTGCCAGCAGCCTAGGCCCTATTGCAACTAATGAAAAACTGTTTTTT
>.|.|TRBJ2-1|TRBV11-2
CASSLIGGAYYNEQFF
TGTGCCAGCAGCTTAATCGGCGGAGCGTACTACAATGAGCAGTTCTTC
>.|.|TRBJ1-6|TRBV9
CASSVGQPYNSPLHF
TGTGCCAGCAGCGTAGGACAGCCCTATAATTCACCCCTCCACTTT
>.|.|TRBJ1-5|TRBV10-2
CASNSVRDTLQPQHF
TGCGCCAGCAACTCGGTCCGGGACACACTTCAGCCCCAGCATTTT
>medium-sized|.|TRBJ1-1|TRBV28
CASSLRTGNTEAFF
TGTGCCAGCAGTTTAAGAACAGGGAACACTGAAGCTTTCTTT
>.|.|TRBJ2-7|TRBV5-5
CASSVLGSEQYF
TGTGCCAGCAGCGTCCTGGGGAGTGAGCAGTACTTC
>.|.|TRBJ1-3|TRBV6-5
CASSYSEGGNTIYF
TGTGCCAGCAGTTATTCTGAGGGCGGAAACACCATATATTTT
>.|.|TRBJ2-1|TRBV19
CASSWAIGVEQFF
TGTGCCAGTAGCTGGGCAATCGGGGTAGAGCAGTTCTTC
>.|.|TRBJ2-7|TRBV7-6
CASSWVREGFYEQYF
TGTGCCAGCAGCTGGGTCAGGGAAGGGTTCTACGAGCAGTACTTC
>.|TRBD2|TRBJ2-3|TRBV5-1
CASSSDRDLLAGVFTDTQYF
TGCGCCAGCAGCTCAGACAGGGACCTTCTAGCGGGGGTCTTCACAGATACGCAGTATTTT
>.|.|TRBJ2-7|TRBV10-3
CAISESTVPSYEQYF
TGTGCCATCAGTGAGTCAACCGTCCCAAGCTACGAGCAGTACTTC